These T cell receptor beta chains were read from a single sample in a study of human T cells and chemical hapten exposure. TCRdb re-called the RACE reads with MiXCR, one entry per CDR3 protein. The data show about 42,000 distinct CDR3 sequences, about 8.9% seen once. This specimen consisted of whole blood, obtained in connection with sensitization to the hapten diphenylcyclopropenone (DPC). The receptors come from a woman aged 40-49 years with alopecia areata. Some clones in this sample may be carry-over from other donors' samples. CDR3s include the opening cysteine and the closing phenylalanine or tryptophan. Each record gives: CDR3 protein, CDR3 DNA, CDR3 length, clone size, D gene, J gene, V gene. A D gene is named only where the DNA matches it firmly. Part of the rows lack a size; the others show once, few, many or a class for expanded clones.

CASSPKWSGEPFGDTQYF,TGTGCCAGCAGCCCAAAGTGGAGCGGGGAACCTTTCGGAGATACGCAGTATTTT,18,few,TRBD2,TRBJ2-3,TRBV7-2
CASSHPQGRTEAFF,TGTGCCAGCAGCCACCCCCAGGGGCGCACTGAAGCTTTCTTT,14,many,-,TRBJ1-1,TRBV3-1
CASSALLSRGYTF,TGTGCCAGCAGTGCCCTCTTATCCCGAGGCTACACCTTC,13,many,-,TRBJ1-2,TRBV12-3/TRBV12-4
CSARVSSTVEFF,TGCAGTGCTAGAGTCAGTTCGACCGTGGAGTTCTTC,12,many,-,TRBJ2-1,TRBV20-1
CASSEARGATQYF,TGTGCCAGCAGTGAAGCCCGGGGGGCTACGCAGTATTTT,13,-,-,TRBJ2-3,TRBV2
CASSYSGQVYGYTF,TGTGCCAGCAGTTACTCCGGACAGGTCTATGGCTACACCTTC,14,many,TRBD1,TRBJ1-2,TRBV6-2/TRBV6-3
CASSQDLTGAGELFF,TGTGCCAGCAGCCAAGACTTAACCGGGGCCGGGGAGCTGTTTTTT,15,many,-,TRBJ2-2,TRBV14
CASSGGSKAADTQYF,TGTGCCAGCAGTGGGGGGTCGAAGGCCGCAGATACGCAGTATTTT,15,many,-,TRBJ2-3,TRBV28
CASSHRDPRYNEQFF,TGTGCCAGCAGCCACCGGGACCCCCGATACAATGAGCAGTTCTTC,15,many,-,TRBJ2-1,TRBV3-1
CASSSSQRGNIQYF,TGTGCCAGCAGTTCGTCGCAGAGAGGGAACATTCAGTACTTC,14,many,-,TRBJ2-4,TRBV28
CAGQRDRQETQYF,TGTGCCGGGCAACGGGACAGGCAAGAGACCCAGTACTTC,13,few,TRBD1,TRBJ2-5,TRBV2
CASIPGGTVYEQYF,TGTGCCAGCATCCCGGGGGGGACGGTCTACGAGCAGTACTTC,14,many,TRBD2,TRBJ2-7,TRBV7-6
CASLDPAGARTDTQYF,TGTGCCAGTCTGGATCCGGCGGGGGCCCGCACAGATACGCAGTATTTT,16,many,-,TRBJ2-3,TRBV6-2/TRBV6-3
CASSPGSFSSYEQYF,TGTGCCAGCAGCCCAGGGAGCTTTAGCTCCTACGAGCAGTACTTC,15,-,-,TRBJ2-7,TRBV7-9
CASSLGASASFTDTQYF,TGTGCCAGCAGCTTGGGGGCCTCCGCGTCTTTCACAGATACGCAGTATTTT,17,many,-,TRBJ2-3,TRBV5-6
CASTYRDAGELFF,TGTGCCAGCACCTACAGGGATGCCGGGGAGCTGTTTTTT,13,many,-,TRBJ2-2,TRBV7-9
CVSSLGQNTEAFF,TGTGTCAGCAGTTTGGGACAGAACACTGAAGCTTTCTTT,13,many,-,TRBJ1-1,TRBV27
CSVVRGREQYF,TGCAGCGTTGTGCGGGGACGGGAGCAGTACTTC,11,many,-,TRBJ2-7,TRBV29-1
CASTQGRYEQYF,TGTGCCAGCACGCAGGGGAGGTACGAGCAGTACTTC,12,many,-,TRBJ2-7,TRBV6-6
CSARRGQMNTEAFF,TGCAGTGCTAGGAGGGGACAGATGAACACTGAAGCTTTCTTT,14,few,TRBD1,TRBJ1-1,TRBV20-1
CSARDGGQGGNSPLHF,TGCAGTGCTAGAGACGGTGGGCAGGGAGGAAATTCACCCCTCCACTTT,16,many,-,TRBJ1-6,TRBV20-1
CASKLVSNTGELFF,TGTGCCAGCAAACTAGTATCGAACACCGGGGAGCTGTTTTTT,14,many,-,TRBJ2-2,TRBV2
CASSQEGRDTQYF,TGCGCCAGCAGCCAAGAGGGTCGCGATACGCAGTATTTT,13,few,-,TRBJ2-3,TRBV4-1
CASSEEINYGYTF,TGTGCCTCCAGCGAGGAAATTAACTATGGCTACACCTTC,13,many,-,TRBJ1-2,TRBV2
CSVQPGGVGNEQFF,TGCAGCGTCCAACCAGGCGGGGTAGGCAATGAGCAGTTCTTC,14,many,-,TRBJ2-1,TRBV29-1
CASSQETTDTQYF,TGTGCCAGCAGCCAGGAGACCACAGATACGCAGTATTTT,13,many,-,TRBJ2-3,TRBV6-4
CASRPDNYGYTF,TGTGCCTCCAGACCCGATAACTATGGCTACACCTTC,12,many,-,TRBJ1-2,TRBV19
CASSPGRGPLGGEQYF,TGTGCCAGCAGCCCCGGGAGGGGACCCCTTGGAGGCGAGCAGTACTTC,16,many,TRBD2,TRBJ2-7,TRBV7-3
CASRPQGVGTEAFF,TGTGCCAGCAGACCACAGGGGGTTGGCACTGAAGCTTTCTTT,14,many,TRBD1,TRBJ1-1,TRBV2
CSARDRLAGADTGELFF,TGCAGTGCTAGAGATCGACTAGCGGGGGCCGACACCGGGGAGCTGTTTTTT,17,many,TRBD2,TRBJ2-2,TRBV20-1
CASSQAREWETQYF,TGCGCCAGCAGCCAAGCAAGGGAATGGGAGACCCAGTACTTC,14,once,-,TRBJ2-5,TRBV4-1
CASSQGPSIAGGRRNIQYF,TGTGCCAGCAGCCAAGGCCCCAGCATCGCGGGGGGGCGGAGAAACATTCAGTACTTC,19,many,TRBD2,TRBJ2-4,TRBV3-1
CASSLFGTGVYEQYF,TGCGCCAGCAGCTTGTTTGGGACAGGGGTCTACGAGCAGTACTTC,15,many,TRBD1,TRBJ2-7,TRBV5-1
CASSLTSGGLSSTDTQYF,TGTGCCAGCAGTCTTACTAGCGGGGGACTCTCTAGCACAGATACGCAGTATTTT,18,many,TRBD2,TRBJ2-3,TRBV12-3/TRBV12-4
CASSLSTHYEQYF,TGTGCCAGCAGTTTATCGACCCACTACGAGCAGTACTTC,13,many,-,TRBJ2-7,TRBV27
CASSHLNSPLHF,TGCGCCAGCAGCCACCTTAACTCACCCCTCCACTTT,12,many,-,TRBJ1-6,TRBV4-1
CASSFPSGANPYEQYF,TGTGCCAGCAGCTTCCCCTCAGGGGCAAACCCCTACGAGCAGTACTTC,16,many,-,TRBJ2-7,TRBV5-6
CASSMDGYGYTF,TGCGCCAGCAGCATGGACGGCTATGGCTACACCTTC,12,few,-,TRBJ1-2,TRBV5-1
CASTVYGANVLTF,TGTGCCAGCACCGTTTATGGGGCCAACGTCCTGACTTTC,13,many,-,TRBJ2-6,TRBV11-2
CASSRRQTSGGRDEQFF,TGTGCCAGCAGTAGGAGACAGACTAGCGGGGGGCGAGATGAGCAGTTCTTC,17,few,TRBD2,TRBJ2-1,TRBV6-6
CASTSGTGGLNTEAFF,TGTGCCAGCACATCCGGGACAGGGGGTTTGAACACTGAAGCTTTCTTT,16,many,TRBD1,TRBJ1-1,TRBV7-9
CASSPLGAAGELFF,TGCGCCAGCAGCCCTCTTGGGGCCGCCGGGGAGCTGTTTTTT,14,few,-,TRBJ2-2,TRBV4-1
CASSLAAPGPGNTIYF,TGTGCCAGCAGCTTAGCAGCCCCCGGACCTGGAAACACCATATATTTT,16,many,-,TRBJ1-3,TRBV7-6
CAISEDRGRKDTQYF,TGTGCCATCAGTGAGGATCGGGGGAGGAAGGATACGCAGTATTTT,15,many,-,TRBJ2-3,TRBV10-3
CASSYEGSTEAFF,TGTGCCAGCAGTTATGAGGGGTCCACTGAAGCTTTCTTT,13,many,-,TRBJ1-1,TRBV12-3/TRBV12-4